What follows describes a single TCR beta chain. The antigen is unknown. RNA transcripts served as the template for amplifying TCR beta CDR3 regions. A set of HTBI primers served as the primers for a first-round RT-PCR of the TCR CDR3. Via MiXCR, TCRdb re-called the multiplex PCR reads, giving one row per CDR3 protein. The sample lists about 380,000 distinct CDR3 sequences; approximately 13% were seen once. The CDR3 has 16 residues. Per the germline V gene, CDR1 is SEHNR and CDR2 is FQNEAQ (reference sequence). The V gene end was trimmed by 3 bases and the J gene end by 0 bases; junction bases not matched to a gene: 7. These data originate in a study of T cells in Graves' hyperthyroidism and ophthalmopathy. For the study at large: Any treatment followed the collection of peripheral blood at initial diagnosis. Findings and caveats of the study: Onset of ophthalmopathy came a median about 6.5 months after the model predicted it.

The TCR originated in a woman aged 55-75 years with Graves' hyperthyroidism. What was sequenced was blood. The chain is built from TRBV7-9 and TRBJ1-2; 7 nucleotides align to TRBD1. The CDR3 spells CASSFGGDRSNYGYTF. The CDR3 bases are TGTGCCAGCAGCTTCGGGGGGGACAGATCTAACTATGGCTACACCTTC.